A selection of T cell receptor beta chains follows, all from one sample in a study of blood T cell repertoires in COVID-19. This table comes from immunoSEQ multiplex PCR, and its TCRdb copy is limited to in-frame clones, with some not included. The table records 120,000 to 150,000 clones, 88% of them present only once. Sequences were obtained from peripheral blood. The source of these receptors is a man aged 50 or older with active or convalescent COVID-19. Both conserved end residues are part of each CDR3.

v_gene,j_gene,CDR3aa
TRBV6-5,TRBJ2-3,CASSLRGRGDTQYF
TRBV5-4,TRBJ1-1,CASSLQGGYSEAFF
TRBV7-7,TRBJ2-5,CASSLGLVVLETQYF
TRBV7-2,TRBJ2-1,CASNPSGLVNEQFF
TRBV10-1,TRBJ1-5,CASSHGPGQPQHF
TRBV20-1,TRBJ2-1,CSASRGSSYNEQFF
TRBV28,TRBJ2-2,CASGPRDTANTGELFF
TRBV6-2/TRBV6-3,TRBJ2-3,CASSYHRTSVPQGDTQYF
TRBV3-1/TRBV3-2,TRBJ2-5,CASSSYGAEPLGWETQYF
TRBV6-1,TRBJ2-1,CASRRGTSYYNEQFF
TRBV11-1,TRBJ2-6,CASSLRAGANVLTF
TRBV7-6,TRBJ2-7,CASSSTPGQTYEQYF
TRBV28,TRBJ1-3,CASTDWGNTIYF
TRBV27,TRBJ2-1,CASSLGGSYNEQFF
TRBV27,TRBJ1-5,CASSPTTGANQPQHF
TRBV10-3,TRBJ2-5,CAIRDRVETQYF
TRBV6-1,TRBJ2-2,CASSEPTVVTGELFF
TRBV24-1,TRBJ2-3,CATSESAGGRTDTQYF
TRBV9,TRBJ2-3,CASSHAGREGPDTQYF
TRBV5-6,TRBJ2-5,CASSRDRGRAETQYF
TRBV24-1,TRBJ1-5,CATSPSGSGNQPQHF
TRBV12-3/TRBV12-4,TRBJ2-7,CASSSINYYEQYF
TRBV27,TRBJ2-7,CASRLAGLAVWEQYF
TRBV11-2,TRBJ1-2,CASSLDGGQGFGYTF
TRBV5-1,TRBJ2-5,CASSPGLAGGQETQYF
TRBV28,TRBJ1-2,CASSSSGQGAGYTF
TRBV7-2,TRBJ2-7,CASSLDRAYEQYF
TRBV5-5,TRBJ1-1,CASSLAQNTEAFF
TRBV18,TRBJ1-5,CASSSLDRGSNQPQHF
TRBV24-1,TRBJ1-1,CATRDPSQLQAFF
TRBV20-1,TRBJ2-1,CSASGGTRLNEQFF
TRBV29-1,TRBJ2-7,CSVRTATFSYEQYF
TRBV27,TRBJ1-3,CASRPNRAGNTIYF
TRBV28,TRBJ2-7,CASSPRTVPRSEQYF
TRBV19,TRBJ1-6,CASSPGLLYNSPLHF
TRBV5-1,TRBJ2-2,CASSLPGGDTGELFF
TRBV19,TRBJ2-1,CASSRDARPTYNEQFF
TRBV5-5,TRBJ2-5,CASSLDAGETQYF
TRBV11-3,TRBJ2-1,CASSTRQGSYNEQFF
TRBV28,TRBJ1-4,CASSLTGEPQKRVFF
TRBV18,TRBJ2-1,CASSRPSGRSYEQFF
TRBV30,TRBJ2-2,CAWSAGGPGELFF
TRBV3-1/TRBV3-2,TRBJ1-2,CASSQDLAAVPNGYTF
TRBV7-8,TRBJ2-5,CASSLGLAGVLPETQYF
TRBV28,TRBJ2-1,CASKLAVYNEQFF
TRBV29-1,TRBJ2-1,CSVGQYNEQFF
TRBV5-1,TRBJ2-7,CASSLSEYEQYF
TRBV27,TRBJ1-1,CASSFGGGGTEAFF
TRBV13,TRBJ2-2,CASSNPGLAGNTGELFF
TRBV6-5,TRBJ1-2,CASSYSPGGPYGYTF
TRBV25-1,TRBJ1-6,CASSESGGRNSPLHF
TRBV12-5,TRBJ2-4,CASGPLKSIAKNIQYF
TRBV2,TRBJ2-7,CASSEARKGSYEQYF
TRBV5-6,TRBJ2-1,CASSSSVEQFF
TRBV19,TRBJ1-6,CASSIGSNLHF
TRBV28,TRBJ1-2,CASSRRGYRDGYTF
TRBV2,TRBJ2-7,CASILSVGEQYF
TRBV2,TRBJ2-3,CASREFLASSTDTQYF